Listed below are T cell receptor beta chains from one sample, sequenced in a study of vaccination effects on CD4 cells after COVID-19. Which antigens these TCRs recognize remains unknown. Sequencing was performed with immunoSEQ multiplex PCR; in TCRdb, only in-frame clones are kept and a portion is missing. The table lists tens of thousands of clones, around 74% of them singletons. Sample: CD4+ T cells from PBMCs cultured with HCoV-229E spike peptides, taken before COVID-19 vaccination. These receptors were taken from a human donor who received a COVID-19 vaccine. The CDR3 runs from the conserved cysteine through the conserved F or W. Rows may omit the clone size; those that give it use once, few, many or a size class.

J: TRBJ2-1; size: NA; V: TRBV19; CDR3: CASSRQVYYNEQFF
J: TRBJ2-5; size: NA; V: TRBV7-2; CDR3: CASSLKGSAETQYF
J: TRBJ1-2; size: few; V: TRBV27; CDR3: CASSLLRTGGLSYTF
J: TRBJ2-5; size: once; V: TRBV7-2; CDR3: CASSYTGAPETQYF
J: TRBJ2-2; size: NA; V: TRBV2; CDR3: CASRDSGDTGELFF
J: TRBJ2-1; size: NA; V: TRBV12-3/TRBV12-4; CDR3: CASKDSPYNEQFF
J: TRBJ1-2; size: NA; V: TRBV3-1/TRBV3-2; CDR3: CASSQVGRPFYGYTF
J: TRBJ1-6; size: few; V: TRBV7-3; CDR3: CASSLMGAGNSPLHF
J: TRBJ2-5; size: NA; V: TRBV5-1; CDR3: CASSLIGENQETQYF
J: TRBJ2-5; size: NA; V: TRBV7-8; CDR3: CASSLGRGSWETQYF
J: TRBJ2-3; size: NA; V: TRBV24-1; CDR3: CATSDRFGQEFTDTQYF
J: TRBJ2-1; size: NA; V: TRBV9; CDR3: CASSATGTVYNEQFF
J: TRBJ1-4; size: NA; V: TRBV29-1; CDR3: CSASVSTNEKLFF
J: TRBJ2-5; size: once; V: TRBV5-4; CDR3: CASSLVGSQETQYF
J: TRBJ2-6; size: NA; V: TRBV5-1; CDR3: CASSQHGPTGANVLTF
J: TRBJ2-3; size: NA; V: TRBV4-3; CDR3: CASSISGTEADTQYF
J: TRBJ2-1; size: NA; V: TRBV6-5; CDR3: CASSYEGLAGGNEQFF
J: TRBJ1-1; size: once; V: TRBV30; CDR3: CAWTFGQGLVTEAFF
J: TRBJ2-5; size: NA; V: TRBV9; CDR3: CASSVEGAIGETQYF
J: TRBJ1-2; size: NA; V: TRBV14; CDR3: CASSQAGSGNYGYTF
J: TRBJ2-5; size: NA; V: TRBV5-1; CDR3: CASSLAQLQETQYF
J: TRBJ2-1; size: NA; V: TRBV5-1; CDR3: CASSFGSGAYEQFF
J: TRBJ1-1; size: NA; V: TRBV5-5; CDR3: CASSLGPTWSTEAFF
J: TRBJ2-3; size: NA; V: TRBV9; CDR3: CASSVGGGGSGVAQYF
J: TRBJ1-5; size: NA; V: TRBV2; CDR3: CASRGASGPQHF
J: TRBJ2-3; size: NA; V: TRBV6-4; CDR3: CASSDRPGGTDTQYF
J: TRBJ2-5; size: NA; V: TRBV5-1; CDR3: CASSSGQGAETQYF
J: TRBJ2-2; size: NA; V: TRBV6-4; CDR3: CASSADTTGELFF
J: TRBJ2-3; size: NA; V: TRBV19; CDR3: CASSPKASTDTQYF
J: TRBJ2-3; size: once; V: TRBV3-1/TRBV3-2; CDR3: CASSYAGSDTQYF
J: TRBJ2-5; size: NA; V: TRBV6-5; CDR3: CASSYEGLGQETQYF
J: TRBJ1-2; size: NA; V: TRBV30; CDR3: CAGDSSNYGYTF
J: TRBJ1-1; size: NA; V: TRBV5-5; CDR3: CASSFEQQNTEAFF
J: TRBJ2-1; size: NA; V: TRBV18; CDR3: CASSPPLIDSGHNEQFF
J: TRBJ1-2; size: few; V: TRBV7-9; CDR3: CASSLASGTFDGYTF
J: TRBJ2-3; size: few; V: TRBV7-2; CDR3: CASSTYRGLGDTQYF
J: TRBJ1-6; size: few; V: TRBV6-4; CDR3: CASSDSGYSPLHF
J: TRBJ2-2; size: NA; V: TRBV10-2; CDR3: CASSESSPGRINTGELFF
J: TRBJ1-2; size: NA; V: TRBV28; CDR3: CASSLSRGQGDYGYTF
J: TRBJ1-2; size: NA; V: TRBV12-3/TRBV12-4; CDR3: CASSYREMDGYTF
J: TRBJ1-3; size: NA; V: TRBV28; CDR3: CASASAGTSGNTIYF
J: TRBJ2-1; size: NA; V: TRBV5-1; CDR3: CASSWDRGHEQFF
J: TRBJ2-5; size: NA; V: TRBV7-3; CDR3: CASSLGQGGLAGETQYF
J: TRBJ2-5; size: NA; V: TRBV10-1; CDR3: CASSESGTDKETQYF
J: TRBJ2-5; size: NA; V: TRBV5-1; CDR3: CASSWTGYIGETQYF